The rows below give T cell receptor beta chains drawn from one sample of a study of Graves' ophthalmopathy and Graves' hyperthyroidism. TCRdb processed the multiplex PCR reads anew with MiXCR; each CDR3 protein has one entry. Here the sample spans some 1.1 million distinct CDR3 sequences, 36% being singletons. The sample was peripheral blood or thyroid tissue (not recorded which). Receptors were obtained from an adult man with Graves' hyperthyroidism. The CDR3 runs from the conserved cysteine through the conserved F or W. The order of the fields is D gene, clone size, J gene, V gene, CDR3 protein, CDR3 DNA. D genes are given only for firm matches. Where a row states a size, it is once, few, many or the class of an expanded clone; other rows omit it.

>-|many|TRBJ2-5|TRBV7-9
CASSLDALQETQYF
TGTGCCAGCAGCTTAGACGCCCTACAGGAGACCCAGTACTTC
>TRBD1|few|TRBJ2-3|TRBV15
CATSGQGTDTQYF
TGTGCCACCAGCGGACAGGGCACAGATACGCAGTATTTT
>TRBD1|-|TRBJ1-1|TRBV9
CASSAGGGLAEAFF
TGTGCCAGCAGCGCAGGGGGGGGCTTGGCTGAAGCTTTCTTT
>TRBD1|once|TRBJ1-1|TRBV29-1
CSVTGTGSAFF
TGCAGCGTTACCGGGACAGGGTCGGCTTTCTTT
>-|many|TRBJ1-2|TRBV10-1
CASSEIRDGSRTF
TGCGCCAGCAGTGAGATCCGGGACGGCAGTCGCACCTTC
>-|many|TRBJ1-1|TRBV12-3/TRBV12-4
CASSLHSGNTEAFF
TGTGCCAGCAGCCTCCATAGTGGGAACACTGAAGCTTTCTTT
>-|-|TRBJ2-5|TRBV20-1
CSAGEETQYF
TGCAGTGCTGGGGAAGAGACCCAGTACTTC
>TRBD2|once|TRBJ2-5|TRBV5-4
CASSFPLAGVGQETQYF
TGTGCCAGCAGCTTCCCCCTAGCGGGAGTGGGCCAAGAGACCCAGTACTTC
>-|many|TRBJ1-6|TRBV25-1
CASSELYNSPLHF
TGTGCCAGCAGTGAACTCTATAATTCACCCCTCCACTTT
>TRBD1|many|TRBJ1-5|TRBV29-1
CSVRQGTQPQHF
TGCAGCGTAAGACAGGGGACTCAGCCCCAGCATTTT
>-|many|TRBJ1-2|TRBV29-1
CSAREGFGYTF
TGCAGCGCCCGGGAGGGCTTTGGCTACACCTTC
>TRBD1|-|TRBJ2-2|TRBV2
CASSVNRGVNGELFF
TGTGCCAGCAGTGTGAACAGGGGGGTTAACGGGGAGCTGTTTTTT
>-|many|TRBJ1-3|TRBV10-3
CAIGGPSSGNTIYF
TGTGCCATCGGGGGGCCATCCTCTGGAAACACCATATATTTT
>-|-|TRBJ2-2|TRBV4-2
CASSQVRELFF
TGTGCCAGCAGCCAAGTGCGGGAGCTGTTTTTT
>-|-|TRBJ1-5|TRBV9
CASSQVGGSPQHF
TGTGCCAGCAGCCAAGTAGGGGGATCACCCCAGCATTTT
>TRBD1|many|TRBJ1-4|TRBV5-1
CASSDLTGRDEKLFF
TGCGCCAGCAGCGACCTGACAGGGAGGGATGAAAAACTGTTTTTT
>TRBD1|-|TRBJ1-5|TRBV5-4
CASSSGDRGLNQPQHF
TGCGCCAGCAGCTCGGGTGACAGGGGGCTAAATCAGCCCCAGCATTTT
>-|-|TRBJ1-1|TRBV7-9
CASSLSGLRDTEAFF
TGTGCCAGCAGCTTGTCTGGACTGAGGGACACTGAAGCTTTCTTT
>TRBD1|-|TRBJ1-5|TRBV6-2/TRBV6-3
CASTTDRGPRRNQPQHF
TGTGCCAGCACTACGGACAGGGGGCCGCGGCGCAATCAGCCCCAGCATTTT
>-|many|TRBJ2-5|TRBV10-3
CAISESEGAAETQYF
TGTGCCATCAGTGAGTCCGAAGGGGCGGCAGAGACCCAGTACTTC
>-|-|TRBJ1-1|TRBV29-1
CSVDAGRPEAFF
TGCAGCGTAGACGCAGGAAGACCTGAAGCTTTCTTT
>-|-|TRBJ2-5|TRBV5-5
CASSLRTLGETQYF
TGTGCCAGCAGCTTGAGGACACTCGGGGAGACCCAGTACTTC
>-|few|TRBJ2-3|TRBV6-2/TRBV6-3
CASSATTQYF
TGTGCCAGCAGTGCCACTACGCAGTATTTT
>-|-|TRBJ1-1|TRBV24-1
CATKGGGNTEAFF
TGTGCCACCAAGGGGGGAGGGAACACTGAAGCTTTCTTT
>-|-|TRBJ1-6|TRBV27
CASSSLGDNSPLHF
TGTGCCAGCAGCTCGCTGGGCGATAATTCACCCCTCCACTTT
>TRBD1|-|TRBJ1-5|TRBV29-1
CSVYQGADGNQPQHF
TGCAGCGTGTATCAGGGGGCCGATGGCAATCAGCCCCAGCATTTT
>-|many|TRBJ2-7|TRBV7-9
CASSLRQTSYEQYF
TGTGCCAGCAGCCTCAGGCAGACCTCCTACGAGCAGTACTTC
>-|-|TRBJ2-7|TRBV7-2
CASSLTQSSISYEQYF
TGTGCCAGCAGCTTGACCCAGAGTTCAATCTCCTACGAGCAGTACTTC
>-|many|TRBJ1-1|TRBV29-1
CSAQGRLRGAFF
TGCAGCGCCCAAGGTCGGTTAAGAGGAGCTTTCTTT
>-|many|TRBJ1-2|TRBV24-1
CATSDFSDSYGYTF
TGTGCCACCAGTGATTTCTCGGACAGCTATGGCTACACCTTC
>-|many|TRBJ2-5|TRBV9
CASSLHPSPDPREPQYF
TGTGCCAGCAGCCTACACCCCTCCCCAGACCCAAGAGAGCCCCAGTACTTC
>-|-|TRBJ2-5|TRBV19
CASSGIDGGQEAQYF
TGTGCCAGTAGTGGTATTGACGGAGGACAAGAGGCCCAGTACTTC
>TRBD1|-|TRBJ2-7|TRBV5-1
CASSLGTGQRSYEQYF
TGCGCCAGCAGCTTGGGGACAGGGCAAAGGTCCTACGAGCAGTACTTC
>-|many|TRBJ1-6|TRBV7-8
CASSGGSSYNSPLHF
TGTGCCAGCAGCGGCGGGAGCTCCTATAATTCACCCCTCCACTTT
>-|-|TRBJ1-1|TRBV29-1
CSVAPGEAFF
TGCAGCGTGGCGCCGGGTGAAGCTTTCTTT
>-|many|TRBJ1-2|TRBV20-1
CSASPGSWDGYTF
TGCAGTGCTTCCCCAGGATCGTGGGATGGCTACACCTTC
>-|-|TRBJ2-3|TRBV29-1
CSVARDAQSTQYF
TGCAGCGTCGCCCGGGACGCCCAAAGTACGCAGTATTTT
>TRBD1|-|TRBJ2-2|TRBV10-3
CAIRSETGVLGELFF
TGTGCCATCAGGTCAGAGACAGGGGTCTTGGGGGAGCTGTTTTTT
>TRBD1|-|TRBJ2-7|TRBV10-3
CASETGQGVSYEQYF
TGTGCCAGCGAGACGGGACAGGGGGTATCCTACGAGCAGTACTTC
>TRBD2|few|TRBJ2-2|TRBV20-1
CSARDLAGAGTGELFF
TGCAGTGCTAGAGATCTTGCGGGAGCTGGCACCGGGGAGCTGTTTTTT